The following is a T cell receptor beta chain sequence with its context. This sample stems from a study of blood T cell repertoires in COVID-19. The CDR3 contains 13 residues. Germline assignment: CDR1 MNHEY and CDR2 SVGAGI. The ends were cut back, 6 bases at V and 0 bases at J, with 9 bases in the middle. The table came from immunoSEQ multiplex PCR; TCRdb's copy has only in-frame clones and leaves some out. Here the sample spans roughly 90,000 clones, about 77% being singletons. The receptor's source is a human donor in a cohort sampled during active COVID-19. The V gene is TRBV6-5, the J gene TRBJ2-7; D ambiguous. The sequenced sample was peripheral blood. The CDR3 DNA is TGTGCCAGCAGCCTCGGGTCCTCCTACGAGCAGTACTTC. This encodes CASSLGSSYEQYF.